What follows are 16 T cell receptor beta chains derived from one specimen sequenced in a study of T cell responses to AZD1222 COVID-19 vaccine. Sequenced by immunoSEQ multiplex PCR; TCRdb stores in-frame clones only, minus some. The sample shows more than 95,000 clones, approximately 88% of them seen only once. The material sequenced was peripheral blood, taken on day 0 of AZD1222 vaccination. These receptors were taken from an adult in good health.

The V and J genes are TRBV7-8 and TRBJ1-1; the D gene is possibly TRBD1 (5 bases). Trimming left V 2 bases short and J 2 bases short, with 9 bases between. The CDR3 contains 14 residues. Looked up from germline, CDR1 is SGHVS and CDR2 is FQNEAQ. The CDR3 nucleotides are TGTGCCAGCAGCTTAAGGGGTCTAAACACTGAAGCTTTCTTT. Its translation is CASSLRGLNTEAFF. The full variable domain, rest sourced from reference TRBV7-8 and TRBJ1-1, is GAGVSQSPRYKVAKRGQDVALRCDPISGHVSLFWYQQALGQGPEFLTYFQNEAQLDKSGLPSDRFFAERPEGSVSTLKIQRTQQEDSAVYLCASSLRGLNTEAFFGQGTRLTVV.

The CDR3 nucleotides read TGTGCCAGCAGCATTCTAGCGGGGCTCTACAATGAGCAGTTCTTC. Translating gives CASSILAGLYNEQFF. The chain has TRBV9 and TRBJ2-1; 9 bases are shared with TRBD2. Trimming at V came to 4 bases and at J to 3 bases, leaving 5 bases not matched to a gene. Germline lookup yields CDR1 SGDLS and CDR2 YYNGEE. This CDR3 region has 15 residues. Full variable domain (remainder filled in from reference TRBV9 and TRBJ2-1): DSGVTQTPKHLITATGQRVTLRCSPRSGDLSVYWYQQSLDQGLQFLIQYYNGEERAKGNILERFSAQQFPDLHSELNLSSLELGDSALYFCASSILAGLYNEQFFGPGTRLTVL.

The V gene is TRBV27, the J gene TRBJ2-7; weak D call: TRBD1 (6 bases). V was cut by 4 bases and J by 2 bases, with 12 bases left in between. CDR1 and CDR2 (germline): MNHEY, SMNVEV (reference sequence). The CDR3 is 14 amino acids. This CDR3 reads CASSSGAGTYEQYF. CDR3 nucleotides: TGTGCCAGCAGTTCAGGGGCTGGTACCTACGAGCAGTACTTC.

The rearrangement joins TRBV7-8 to TRBJ2-1, with 7 bases lining up with TRBD1. V lost 1 base to trimming and J lost 3 bases; unmatched junction nucleotides: 0. There are 14 residues in the CDR3. The germline V gene has CDR1 SGHVS and CDR2 FQNEAQ. The CDR3 loop is CASSLGQGYNEQFF. Here the CDR3 DNA reads TGTGCCAGCAGCTTAGGACAGGGCTACAATGAGCAGTTCTTC. The entire variable domain, with the rest obtained from reference TRBV7-8 and TRBJ2-1, is as follows: GAGVSQSPRYKVAKRGQDVALRCDPISGHVSLFWYQQALGQGPEFLTYFQNEAQLDKSGLPSDRFFAERPEGSVSTLKIQRTQQEDSAVYLCASSLGQGYNEQFFGPGTRLTVL.

The chain employs TRBV11-1 and TRBJ1-2; TRBD1 aligns across 8 bases. Germline lookup yields CDR1 SGHAT and CDR2 FQDESV (reference sequence). The CDR3 has 15 residues. Germline trimming cut 5 bases from V and 4 bases from J; bases unmatched to any gene: 9. CDR3 sequence (DNA): TGTGCCAGCAGCGGGGGACGGACAGGGACCTATGGCTACACCTTC. The encoded protein is CASSGGRTGTYGYTF.

This clone showed up just once. The genes are TRBV7-3 and TRBJ2-7, with TRBD1 matching 9 bases. Germline loops: CDR1 SGHTA, CDR2 FQGTGA. This CDR3 comprises 17 residues. V shed 5 bases and J 5 bases; nucleotides not matched to a gene: 16. DNA of the CDR3: TGTGCCAGCAGCGATACCCCGCCGGGACAGGGTCGCGACGAGCAGTACTTC. This translates into CASSDTPPGQGRDEQYF.

The chain couples TRBV7-3 to TRBJ2-7, with 9 bases identical to TRBD1. The germline gives CDR1 SGHTA, CDR2 FQGTGA. The junction had 6 bases not matched to a gene; V was cut back by 6 bases and J by 0 bases. This CDR3 has 15 amino acids. CDR3 nucleotide sequence: TGTGCCAGCAGTTACACAGGGGGCGGCTCCTACGAGCAGTACTTC. This gives the protein CASSYTGGGSYEQYF.

V and J are TRBV28 and TRBJ2-5, with 7 bases identical to TRBD1. Germline V gene data show CDR1 as MDHEN and CDR2 as SYDVKM. The V gene end was trimmed by 5 bases and the J gene end by 4 bases; junction bases not matched to a gene: 7. This CDR3 has 14 residues. DNA for the CDR3: TGTGCCAGCAGTGAATGGACAGGAGGAGAGACCCAGTACTTC. Protein: CASSEWTGGETQYF.

V gene TRBV7-2 combines with J gene TRBJ2-1; D remains ambiguous. Trimming removed 2 bases at V and 10 bases at J, with 18 bases between. This CDR3 has 15 residues. Germline V lookup: CDR1 SGHTA, CDR2 FQGNSA. CDR3 sequence reads: CASSLIRAPRPEQFF. CDR3 coding DNA: TGTGCCAGCAGCTTAATCAGAGCGCCCCGACCGGAGCAGTTCTTC. Full variable domain (missing parts from reference TRBV7-2 and TRBJ2-1): GAGVSQSPSNKVTEKGKDVELRCDPISGHTALYWYRQSLGQGLEFLIYFQGNSAPDKSGLPSDRFSAERTGGSVSTLTIQRTQQEDSAVYLCASSLIRAPRPEQFFGPGTRLTVL.

This chain links TRBV19 with TRBJ2-6; D may be TRBD1 (6 bases). The CDR3 is 17 residues long. V was trimmed by 3 bases and J by 4 bases, leaving 16 bases between them. Germline values: CDR1 LNHDA, CDR2 SQIVND (reference sequence). The chain's CDR3 is CASSIPLQGRGANVLTF. For the CDR3, the DNA is TGTGCCAGTAGTATCCCCCTCCAGGGGAGAGGGGCCAACGTCCTGACTTTC.

The rearrangement links TRBV6-1 to TRBJ1-2; possible D gene TRBD1, 5 bases. CDR3 size: 13 residues. CDR1 and CDR2 from the germline V gene are MNHNS and SASEGT. V was clipped by 2 bases and J by 6 bases, with 10 bases between them. CDR3 in amino acids: CASSELGGDGYTF. The CDR3 DNA is TGTGCCAGCAGTGAATTGGGGGGGGATGGCTACACCTTC.

The V and J genes are TRBV28 and TRBJ1-2, with 8 bases aligning to TRBD1. Trimming at V came to 4 bases and at J to 8 bases, leaving 12 bases not matched to a gene. This CDR3 is 15 amino acids long. Germline V gene sequence: CDR1 MDHEN, CDR2 SYDVKM. CDR3 sequence: CASSWDGRGRNGYTF. The CDR3, as DNA: TGTGCCAGCAGTTGGGATGGCAGGGGGCGAAACGGCTACACCTTC.

V gene TRBV12-3 or TRBV12-4 combines with J gene TRBJ2-2; D gene uncertain. V was shortened by 2 bases and J by 13 bases, with 5 bases between the two germline ends. CDR3 length: 10 amino acids. The CDR3 DNA follows: TGTGCCAGCAGTTTATCGTGGCTGTTTTTT. Amino acid sequence: CASSLSWLFF.

The genes are TRBV12-5 and TRBJ2-1; TRBD2 matches at 9 bases. With V trimmed by 7 bases and J by 5 bases, 6 bases remained unmatched. The CDR3 consists of 14 residues. Germline-derived CDR1 and CDR2 are LGHNT and FRNRAP. CDR3 sequence: CASAPSGIDNEQFF. For the CDR3, the DNA is TGTGCTAGTGCACCTAGCGGGATAGACAATGAGCAGTTCTTC.

This clone was counted once. The chain recombines TRBV27 with TRBJ1-2; 7 bases line up with TRBD1. V shed 3 bases and J 0 bases; nucleotides not matched to a gene: 1. CDR1 is MNHEY, CDR2 SMNVEV, per germline (reference sequence). The CDR3 contains 14 residues. CDR3 sequence: CASSFTGANYGYTF. The CDR3 coding sequence is TGTGCCAGCAGTTTCACAGGGGCTAACTATGGCTACACCTTC.

The chain carries TRBV5-1 and TRBJ2-1; 10 nucleotides align to TRBD2. The CDR3 has 16 residues. Looked up from germline, CDR1 is SGHRS and CDR2 is YFSETQ. J was trimmed by 4 bases and V by 4 bases; bases with no gene match: 8. CDR3 protein: CASSHPSGSSYNEQFF. The CDR3 DNA reads TGCGCCAGCAGCCACCCTAGCGGGAGTTCATACAATGAGCAGTTCTTC.